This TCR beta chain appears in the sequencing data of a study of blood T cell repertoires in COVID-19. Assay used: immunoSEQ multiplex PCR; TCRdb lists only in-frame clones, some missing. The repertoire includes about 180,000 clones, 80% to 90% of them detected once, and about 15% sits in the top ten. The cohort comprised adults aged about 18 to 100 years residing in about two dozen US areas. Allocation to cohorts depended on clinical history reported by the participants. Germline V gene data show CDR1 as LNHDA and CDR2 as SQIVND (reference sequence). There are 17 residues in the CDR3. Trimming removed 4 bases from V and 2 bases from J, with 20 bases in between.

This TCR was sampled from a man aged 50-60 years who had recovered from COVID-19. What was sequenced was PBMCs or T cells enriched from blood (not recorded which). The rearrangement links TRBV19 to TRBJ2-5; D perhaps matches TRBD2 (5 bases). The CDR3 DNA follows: TGTGCCAGTAGTAGGTCATTGAGGGCCTATGTACAAGAGACCCAGTACTTC. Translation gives CASSRSLRAYVQETQYF.